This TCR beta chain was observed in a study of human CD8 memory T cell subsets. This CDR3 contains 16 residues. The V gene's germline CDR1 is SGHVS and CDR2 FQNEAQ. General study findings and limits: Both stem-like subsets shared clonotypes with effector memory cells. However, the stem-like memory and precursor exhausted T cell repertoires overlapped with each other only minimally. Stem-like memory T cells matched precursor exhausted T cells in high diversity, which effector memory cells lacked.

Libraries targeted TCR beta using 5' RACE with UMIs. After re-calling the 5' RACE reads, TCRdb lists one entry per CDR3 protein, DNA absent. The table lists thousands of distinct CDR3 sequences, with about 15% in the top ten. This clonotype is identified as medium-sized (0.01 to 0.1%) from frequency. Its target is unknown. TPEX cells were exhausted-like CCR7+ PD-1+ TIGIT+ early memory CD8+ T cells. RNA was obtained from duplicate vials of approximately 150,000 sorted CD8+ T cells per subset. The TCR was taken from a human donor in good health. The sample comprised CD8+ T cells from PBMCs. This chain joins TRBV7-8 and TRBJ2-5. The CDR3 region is CASSLGLAEFQETQYF.